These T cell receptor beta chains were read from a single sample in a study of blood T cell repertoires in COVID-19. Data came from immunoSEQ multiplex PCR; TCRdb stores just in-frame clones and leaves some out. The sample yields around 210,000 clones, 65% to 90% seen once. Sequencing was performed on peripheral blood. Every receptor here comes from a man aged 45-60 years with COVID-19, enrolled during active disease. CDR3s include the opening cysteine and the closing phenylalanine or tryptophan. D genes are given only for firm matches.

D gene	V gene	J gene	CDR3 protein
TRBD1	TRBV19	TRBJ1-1	CASKGQTNTEAFF
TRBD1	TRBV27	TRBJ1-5	CASSGQGYGNQPQHF
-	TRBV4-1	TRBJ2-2	CASSQKGANTGELFF
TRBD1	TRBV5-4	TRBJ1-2	CASSLARAGGYYGYTF
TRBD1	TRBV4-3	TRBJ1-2	CASSQDRTGLYYGYTF
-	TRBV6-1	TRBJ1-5	CASSDRTAGLNQPQHF
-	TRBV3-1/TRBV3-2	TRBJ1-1	CASSQDSEGGVCTEAFF
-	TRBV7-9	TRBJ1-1	CASSQRQMNTEAFF
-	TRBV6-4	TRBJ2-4	CASRGRTIAKNIQYF
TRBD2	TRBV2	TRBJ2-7	CASSEKRGGYEQYF
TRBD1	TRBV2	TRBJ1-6	CASSDRDRNSPLHF
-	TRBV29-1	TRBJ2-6	CSVGGTGTGANVLTF
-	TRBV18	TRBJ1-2	CASSRDSSWGYTF
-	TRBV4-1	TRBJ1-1	CASSHLGGGATEAFF
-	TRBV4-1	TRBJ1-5	CASSQTRSGNQPQHF
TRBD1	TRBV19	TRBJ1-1	CASSIRTGAAFMNTEAFF
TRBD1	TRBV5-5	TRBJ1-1	CASSSSTGIGTEAFF
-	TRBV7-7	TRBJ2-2	CASSPAGLGNTGELFF
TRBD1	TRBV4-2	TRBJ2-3	CASSQEQGAADTQYF
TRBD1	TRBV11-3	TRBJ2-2	CASSPGQTNTGELFF
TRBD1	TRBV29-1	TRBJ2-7	CSVEDRGKYEQYF
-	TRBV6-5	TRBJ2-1	CASSYSITADNEQFF
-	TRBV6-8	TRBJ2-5	CASSPGSGETQYF
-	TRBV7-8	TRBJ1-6	CASSPKAGVSSYNSPLHF
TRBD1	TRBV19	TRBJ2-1	CASNFRDRDYNEQFF
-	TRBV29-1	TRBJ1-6	CSVKLSDNSPLHF
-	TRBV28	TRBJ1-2	CASTLKFGIRGRGYTF
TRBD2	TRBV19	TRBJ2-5	CASSIGTSAQETQYF
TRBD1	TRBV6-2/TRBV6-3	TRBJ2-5	CASSYDRGQETQYF
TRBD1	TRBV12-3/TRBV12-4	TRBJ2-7	CASSTGDEQYF